One sample yielded the 14 T cell receptor beta chains listed below, sequenced in a study of T cells in Graves' hyperthyroidism and ophthalmopathy. Amplification of TCR beta CDR3 regions used RNA as the template. The HTBI primer set served for first-round RT-PCR of the TCR CDR3. TCRdb reanalysed the multiplex PCR reads using MiXCR and keeps one entry per CDR3 protein. The table records roughly 350,000 distinct CDR3 sequences, roughly 13% of them present only once. The material sequenced was blood. The receptors come from a woman aged 40 to 50 with Graves' ophthalmopathy.

The chain uses TRBV24-1 and TRBJ1-5; 8 bases match TRBD1. Germline loops: CDR1 KGHDR, CDR2 SFDVKD. The CDR3 is made up of 14 amino acids. Losses at the gene ends were 4 bases for V and 7 bases for J; bases not matched to a gene: 5. CDR3 sequence: CATSERTGFQPQHF. CDR3 bases: TGTGCCACCAGTGAGAGGACAGGGTTCCAGCCCCAGCATTTT.

This clonotype was counted ten times or more. The chain links TRBV6-1 to TRBJ2-6; 13 bases match TRBD2. V gave up 6 bases and J gave up 4 bases; unmatched junction bases: 3. The germline gives CDR1 MNHNS, CDR2 SASEGT. CDR3 length: 16 amino acids. The CDR3 sequence: CASSPGLAGGANVLTF. The CDR3 bases are TGTGCCAGCAGCCCGGGACTAGCGGGGGGGGCCAACGTCCTGACTTTC.

V is TRBV7-9 and J is TRBJ1-1; D is uncertain. Trimming removed 4 bases from V and 10 bases from J, with 28 bases in between. This CDR3 spans 17 amino acids. Germline CDR1 SEHNR, CDR2 FQNEAQ (reference sequence). This CDR3 is CASSSYLGPTTSVGAFF. The CDR3 region has the DNA TGTGCCAGCAGCTCTTACCTCGGGCCGACAACCTCAGTGGGAGCTTTCTTT. The full variable domain, with the rest looked up from reference TRBV7-9 and TRBJ1-1, is DTGVSQNPRHKITKRGQNVTFRCDPISEHNRLYWYRQTLGQGPEFLTYFQNEAQLEKSRLLSDRFSAERPKGSFSTLEIQRTEQGDSAMYLCASSSYLGPTTSVGAFFGQGTRLTVV.

This clonotype was recorded at least ten times. CDR3 coding DNA: TGTGCCAGCAGCCGGGCTAATGAAAAACTGTTTTTT. This sequence encodes CASSRANEKLFF. The gene calls are TRBV2 and TRBJ1-4; D gene ambiguous. The V gene lost 6 bases and the J gene lost 3 bases, with 5 bases spanning the gap. Germline loops: CDR1 SNHLY, CDR2 FYNNEI. This CDR3 spans 12 amino acids.

This clonotype was observed a handful of times. The chain links TRBV5-4 to TRBJ1-2, with TRBD1 identical over 9 bases. Germline V gene data show CDR1 as SGHNT and CDR2 as YYREEE (reference sequence). The V segment lost 5 bases and the J segment 8 bases; nucleotides outside the gene matches: 10. This CDR3 spans 14 amino acids. CDR3 nucleotides: TGTGCCAGCAGTTATGGGACAGGGCTCAACGGCTACACCTTC. Its protein product is CASSYGTGLNGYTF.

This clonotype came up many times. The chain is built from TRBV6-1 and TRBJ2-7; D gene ambiguous. The CDR3 has 14 residues. The ends were cut back, 7 bases at V and 2 bases at J, with 15 bases in the middle. CDR1 is MNHNS, CDR2 SASEGT, per germline. The CDR3 bases are TGTGCCAGCATTTCCCTCCCTGGGACCTACGAGCAGTACTTC. Translation: CASISLPGTYEQYF.

The table lists this clonotype with many counts. This chain connects TRBV11-2 to TRBJ1-2; D remains unclear. The V and J ends lost 5 bases and 0 bases respectively, with 13 bases between them. The length of the CDR3 is 15 residues. Germline-derived CDR1 and CDR2 are SGHAT and FQNNGV. CDR3 protein: CASSRFGSSNYGYTF. The DNA of the CDR3 is TGTGCCAGCAGCCGATTCGGGAGCTCTAACTATGGCTACACCTTC.

This clonotype came up many times. V usage is TRBV6-2 or TRBV6-3 and J usage is TRBJ1-5, with D unresolved. Germline-derived CDR1 and CDR2 are MNHEY and SVGEGT. V dropped 5 bases and J dropped 1 base, with 12 bases sitting between them. This CDR3 comprises 15 residues. The CDR3 nucleotides are TGTGCCAGCAGTACCCGAGGTTGGAGCAATCAGCCCCAGCATTTT. Its protein is CASSTRGWSNQPQHF.

This clonotype was seen a few times. This chain uses TRBV20-1 with TRBJ2-2; D unresolved. The CDR3 is 14 amino acids. V gave up 5 bases and J gave up 0 bases, with 10 bases separating them. CDR1 is DFQATT, CDR2 SNEGSKA, per germline (reference sequence). Written as DNA, the CDR3 is TGCAGTGCTGTTAGTGGGGCGAACACCGGGGAGCTGTTTTTT. It specifies CSAVSGANTGELFF.

This clonotype is a singleton in its sample. The genes are TRBV4-1 and TRBJ2-5; 9 bases line up with TRBD2. Germline lookup yields CDR1 MGHRA and CDR2 YSYEKL. The CDR3 contains 17 residues. J gave up 2 bases and V 0 bases, and 7 bases lay outside the gene matches. The CDR3: CASSQDRRAGGQETQYF. In nucleotides, the CDR3 is TGCGCCAGCAGCCAAGATCGCCGAGCGGGGGGACAAGAGACCCAGTACTTC.

This clonotype was counted many times. This chain links TRBV27 with TRBJ1-2, with D unresolved. Per the germline V gene, CDR1 is MNHEY and CDR2 is SMNVEV (reference sequence). This CDR3 comprises 12 residues. With 4 bases removed from V and 8 bases from J, the gap between germline ends came to 11 bases. CDR3 residues: CASSSAGVGYTF. CDR3 bases: TGTGCCAGCAGTTCGGCGGGAGTAGGCTACACCTTC.

DNA of the CDR3: TGTGCCAGTCGTCACCGCGACTCCTACGAGCAGTACTTC. This encodes CASRHRDSYEQYF. The rearrangement uses TRBV19 and TRBJ2-7; D is ambiguous. The CDR3 has 13 amino acids. Germline V CDR1 and CDR2: LNHDA, SQIVND (reference sequence). The V end was cut by 8 bases, the J end by 0 bases, with 11 bases between.

This clonotype was counted between two and nine times. The CDR3, as DNA: TGTGCCAGTAGTCGAGACCTTCCTCCCTACGAGCAGTACTTC. This sequence encodes CASSRDLPPYEQYF. The rearrangement joins TRBV19 to TRBJ2-7, with no clear D. Germline assignment: CDR1 LNHDA and CDR2 SQIVND (reference sequence). There are 14 residues in the CDR3. V was shortened by 5 bases and J by 2 bases, with 13 bases between the two germline ends. Full variable domain (rest looked up from reference TRBV19 and TRBJ2-7): DGGITQSPKYLFRKEGQNVTLSCEQNLNHDAMYWYRQDPGQGLRLIYYSQIVNDFQKGDIAEGYSVSREKKESFPLTVTSAQKNPTAFYLCASSRDLPPYEQYFGPGTRLTVT.

The chain is built from TRBV7-9 and TRBJ2-7; 7 bases map to TRBD1. Trimming took 1 base from V and 2 from J; bases not matched to a gene: 2. Germline lookup yields CDR1 SEHNR and CDR2 FQNEAQ (reference sequence). There are 14 residues in the CDR3. This CDR3 is CASSLDDRAYEQYF. CDR3 nucleotides: TGTGCCAGCAGCTTAGATGACAGGGCCTACGAGCAGTACTTC.